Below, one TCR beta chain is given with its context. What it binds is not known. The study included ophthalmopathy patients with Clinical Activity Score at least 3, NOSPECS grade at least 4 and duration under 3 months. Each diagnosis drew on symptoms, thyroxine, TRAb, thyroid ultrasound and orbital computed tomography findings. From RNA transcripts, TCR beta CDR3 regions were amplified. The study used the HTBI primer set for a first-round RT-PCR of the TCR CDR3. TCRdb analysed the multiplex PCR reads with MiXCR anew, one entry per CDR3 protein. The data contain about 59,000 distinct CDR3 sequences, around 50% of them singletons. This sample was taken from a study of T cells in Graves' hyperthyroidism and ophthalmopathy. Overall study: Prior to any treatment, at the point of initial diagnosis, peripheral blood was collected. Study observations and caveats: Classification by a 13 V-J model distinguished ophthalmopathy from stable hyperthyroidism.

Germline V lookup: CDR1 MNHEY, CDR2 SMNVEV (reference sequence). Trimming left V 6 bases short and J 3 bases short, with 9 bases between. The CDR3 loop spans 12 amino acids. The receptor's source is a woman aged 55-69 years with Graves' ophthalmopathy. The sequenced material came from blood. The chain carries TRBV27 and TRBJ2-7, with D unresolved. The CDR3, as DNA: TGTGCCAGCAGGGGGTGGGGCTACGAGCAGTACTTC. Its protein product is CASRGWGYEQYF.